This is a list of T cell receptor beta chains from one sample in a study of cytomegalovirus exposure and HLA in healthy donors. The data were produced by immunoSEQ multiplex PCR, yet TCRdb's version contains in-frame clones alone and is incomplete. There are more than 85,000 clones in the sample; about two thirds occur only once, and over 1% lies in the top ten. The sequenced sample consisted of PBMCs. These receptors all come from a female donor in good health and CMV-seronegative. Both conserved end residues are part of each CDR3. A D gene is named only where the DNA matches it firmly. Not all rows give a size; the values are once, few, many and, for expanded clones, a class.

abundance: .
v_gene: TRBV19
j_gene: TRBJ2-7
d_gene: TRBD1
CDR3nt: TGTGCCAGTAGAACACAGGGGCGCCTCTCCTACGAGCAGTACTTC
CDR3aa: CASRTQGRLSYEQYF

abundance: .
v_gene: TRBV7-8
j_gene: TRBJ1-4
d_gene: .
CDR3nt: TGTGCCAGCAGCCGCAGAGGGGGGGGAGATGAAAAACTGTTTTTT
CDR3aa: CASSRRGGGDEKLFF

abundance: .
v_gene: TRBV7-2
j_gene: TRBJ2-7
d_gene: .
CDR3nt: TGTGCCAGCAGCATCGGGCGGGGTACCTACGAGCAGTACTTC
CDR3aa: CASSIGRGTYEQYF

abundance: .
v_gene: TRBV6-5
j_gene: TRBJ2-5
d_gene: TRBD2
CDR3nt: TGTGCCAGCAGTTACTTAGGACTAGCGTACGAGACCCAGTACTTC
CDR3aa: CASSYLGLAYETQYF

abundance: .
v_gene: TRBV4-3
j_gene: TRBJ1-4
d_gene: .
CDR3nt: TGCGCCAGCAGCCAAGACGGTTACGGACTGTTTTTT
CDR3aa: CASSQDGYGLFF

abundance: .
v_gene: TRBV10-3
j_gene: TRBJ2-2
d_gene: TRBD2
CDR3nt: TGTGCCACGGGGACTAGCGTAAACACCGGGGAGCTGTTTTTT
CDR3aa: CATGTSVNTGELFF

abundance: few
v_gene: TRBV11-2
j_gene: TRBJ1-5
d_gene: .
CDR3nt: TGTGCCAGCAGCTTGGAGTACAATCAGCCCCAGCATTTT
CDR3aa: CASSLEYNQPQHF

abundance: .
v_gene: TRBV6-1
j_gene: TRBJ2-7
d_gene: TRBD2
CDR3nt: TGTGCCAGCAATTCCCCGGGACTAGCGTTGGGCGAGCAGTACTTC
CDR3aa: CASNSPGLALGEQYF

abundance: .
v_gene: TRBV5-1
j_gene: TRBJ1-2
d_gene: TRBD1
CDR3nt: TGCGCCAGCAGCTCCCTCGACAGGGGCTATGGCTACACCTTC
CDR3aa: CASSSLDRGYGYTF

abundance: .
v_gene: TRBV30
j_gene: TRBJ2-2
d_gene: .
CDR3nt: TGTGCCTGGAGTGTACTGAAGTTGACCGGGGAGCTGTTTTTT
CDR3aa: CAWSVLKLTGELFF

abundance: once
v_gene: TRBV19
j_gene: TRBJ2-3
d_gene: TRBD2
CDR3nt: TGTGCCAGTAGTATAGCCCAACTAGCGGGGGCAGGCACAGATACGCAGTATTTT
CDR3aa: CASSIAQLAGAGTDTQYF

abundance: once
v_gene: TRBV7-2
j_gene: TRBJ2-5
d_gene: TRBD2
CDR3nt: TGTGCCAGCAGCTCGCGGACTAGCGCAGAGACCCAGTACTTC
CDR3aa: CASSSRTSAETQYF

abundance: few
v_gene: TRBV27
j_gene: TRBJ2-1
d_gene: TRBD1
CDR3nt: TGTGCCAGCAGTAAGGGACAGGGGTACAATGAGCAGTTCTTC
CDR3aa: CASSKGQGYNEQFF

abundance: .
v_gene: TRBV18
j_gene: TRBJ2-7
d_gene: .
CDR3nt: TGTGCCAGCTCACCACGCACAGACTACGAGCAGTACTTC
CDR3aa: CASSPRTDYEQYF

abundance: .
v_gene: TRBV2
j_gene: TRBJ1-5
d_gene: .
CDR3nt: TGTGCCAGCAGTGGCCAGGGATCCCATCAGCCCCAGCATTTT
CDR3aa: CASSGQGSHQPQHF

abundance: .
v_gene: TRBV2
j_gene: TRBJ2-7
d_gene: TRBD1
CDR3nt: TGTGCCAGCACCCAAAGACAGGGAACCGAGCAGTACTTC
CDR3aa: CASTQRQGTEQYF

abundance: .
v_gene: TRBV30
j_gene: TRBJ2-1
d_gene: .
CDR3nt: TGTGCCTGGAGTGGCAGGCCGAGCTCCTACAATGAGCAGTTCTTC
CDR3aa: CAWSGRPSSYNEQFF

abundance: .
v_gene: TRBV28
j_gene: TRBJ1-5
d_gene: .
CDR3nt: TGTGCCAGCAGTTTCGGAGGAGAAAACCAGCCCCAGCATTTT
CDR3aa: CASSFGGENQPQHF

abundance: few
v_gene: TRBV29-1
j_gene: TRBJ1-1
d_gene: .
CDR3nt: TGCAGCGCCTCAGGGATGAACACTGAAGCTTTCTTT
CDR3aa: CSASGMNTEAFF

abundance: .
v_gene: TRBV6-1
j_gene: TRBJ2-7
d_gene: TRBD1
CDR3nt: TGTGCCAGCAGTAGGACAGGGATCATCTACGAGCAGTACTTC
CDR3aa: CASSRTGIIYEQYF

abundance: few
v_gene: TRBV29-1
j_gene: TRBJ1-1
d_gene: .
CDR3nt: TGCAGCGTTTCCGGAGTGAACACTGAAGCTTTCTTT
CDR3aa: CSVSGVNTEAFF

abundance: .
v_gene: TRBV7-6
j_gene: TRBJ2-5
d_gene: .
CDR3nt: TGTGCCAGCAGCTTAGGGGACACCGACCAGACCCAGTACTTC
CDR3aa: CASSLGDTDQTQYF

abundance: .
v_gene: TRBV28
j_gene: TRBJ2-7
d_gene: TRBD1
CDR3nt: TGTGCCAGCAGGAGGGGGACAGGGGGCAGGTACGAGCAGTACTTC
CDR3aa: CASRRGTGGRYEQYF

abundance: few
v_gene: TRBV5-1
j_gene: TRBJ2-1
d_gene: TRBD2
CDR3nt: TGCGCCAGCAGCTTGGGGGGCGGGAGCGCCCGATTCAATGAGCAGTTCTTC
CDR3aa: CASSLGGGSARFNEQFF

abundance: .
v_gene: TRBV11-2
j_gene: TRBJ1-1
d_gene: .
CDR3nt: TGTGCCAGCAGCTATCGATCAAGGGGTGAAGCTTTCTTT
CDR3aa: CASSYRSRGEAFF

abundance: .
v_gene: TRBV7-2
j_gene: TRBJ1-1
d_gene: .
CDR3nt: TGTGCCAGCAGCGCTGGGGCAGCTTTGAACACTGAAGCTTTCTTT
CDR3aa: CASSAGAALNTEAFF